This T cell receptor beta chain was found in a study of cytomegalovirus exposure and HLA in healthy donors. Primers for the PCR totalled 60 Vbeta and 13 Jbeta. This table comes from immunoSEQ multiplex PCR, and its TCRdb copy is limited to in-frame clones, with some not included. The sample shows roughly 150,000 clones, around 84% of them seen only once. Sample: PBMCs. This sequence originates from a man aged 25-45 years in good health and CMV-seropositive.

The CDR3 reads CASSSLAGLAKNIQYF. The CDR3 bases are TGCGCCAGCAGCTCTTTAGCGGGGCTAGCCAAAAACATTCAGTACTTC. The chain joins TRBV5-1 to TRBJ2-4, with TRBD2 matching 8 bases. Trimming took 3 bases from V and 0 from J; bases not matched to a gene: 5. This CDR3 has 16 residues. Germline V lookup: CDR1 SGHRS, CDR2 YFSETQ.